Listed below are T cell receptor beta chains from one sample, sequenced in a study of blood T cell repertoires in COVID-19. Here immunoSEQ multiplex PCR was the method, and the copy in TCRdb shows in-frame clones only, minus some. This table has about 59,000 clones, about 76% appearing once. Sequencing was performed on peripheral blood. The receptors derive from a woman of 80 years or more with active or convalescent COVID-19. CDR3s include the opening cysteine and the closing phenylalanine or tryptophan. The D gene is left open where the match is weak. Only some rows state a clone size, as once, few, many or a class for expanded clones.

V: TRBV2
J: TRBJ1-6
D: NA
size: NA
length: 16
CDR3: CASSSQGSSYNSPLHF
DNA: TGTGCCAGCAGTTCCCAGGGGAGCTCCTATAATTCACCCCTCCACTTT

V: TRBV12-5
J: TRBJ1-1
D: TRBD1
size: NA
length: 16
CDR3: CASGLARQGWNTEAFF
DNA: TGTGCTAGTGGTTTGGCCCGACAGGGATGGAACACTGAAGCTTTCTTT

V: TRBV6-5
J: TRBJ1-1
D: NA
size: NA
length: 12
CDR3: CASSLRGAEAFF
DNA: TGTGCCAGCAGCTTACGGGGGGCTGAAGCTTTCTTT

V: TRBV5-1
J: TRBJ2-1
D: TRBD2
size: NA
length: 15
CDR3: CASSLGRGGTDEQFF
DNA: TGCGCCAGCAGCTTGGGCCGGGGGGGCACGGATGAGCAGTTCTTC

V: TRBV6-1
J: TRBJ2-2
D: NA
size: few
length: 15
CDR3: CASSATAANTGELFF
DNA: TGTGCCAGCAGTGCGACAGCCGCGAACACCGGGGAGCTGTTTTTT

V: TRBV21-1
J: TRBJ1-2
D: NA
size: NA
length: 14
CDR3: CASKDRGAQWGYTF
DNA: TGTGCCAGCAAAGATCGGGGTGCCCAGTGGGGCTACACCTTC

V: TRBV5-1
J: TRBJ2-2
D: TRBD1
size: NA
length: 16
CDR3: CASSLAAQGATGELFF
DNA: TGCGCCAGCAGCTTGGCTGCCCAGGGGGCTACCGGGGAGCTGTTTTTT

V: TRBV7-2
J: TRBJ2-1
D: TRBD2
size: few
length: 16
CDR3: CASSPSERGGNNEQFF
DNA: TGTGCCAGCAGCCCCTCCGAACGGGGGGGCAACAATGAGCAGTTCTTC

V: TRBV15
J: TRBJ1-4
D: TRBD1
size: NA
length: 16
CDR3: CATSRDRQGIGEKLFF
DNA: TGTGCCACCAGCAGAGATAGACAGGGGATCGGTGAAAAACTGTTTTTT

V: TRBV12-3/TRBV12-4
J: TRBJ1-2
D: NA
size: NA
length: 11
CDR3: CASSQRDGYTF
DNA: TGTGCCAGCAGCCAGAGGGATGGCTACACCTTC

V: TRBV5-1
J: TRBJ1-2
D: NA
size: NA
length: 13
CDR3: CASSLAGDYGYTF
DNA: TGCGCCAGCAGCTTGGCCGGGGACTATGGCTACACCTTC

V: TRBV7-9
J: TRBJ1-1
D: TRBD1
size: few
length: 16
CDR3: CASSLGLGQVNTEAFF
DNA: TGTGCCAGCAGCTTAGGTTTGGGACAGGTGAACACTGAAGCTTTCTTT

V: TRBV19
J: TRBJ1-4
D: NA
size: NA
length: 13
CDR3: CASSMGLNEKLFF
DNA: TGTGCCAGTAGTATGGGGCTCAATGAAAAACTGTTTTTT

V: TRBV4-1
J: TRBJ1-1
D: TRBD1
size: NA
length: 14
CDR3: CASSQWTGGTEAFF
DNA: TGCGCCAGCAGCCAATGGACAGGGGGCACTGAAGCTTTCTTT

V: TRBV4-2
J: TRBJ1-3
D: NA
size: NA
length: 20
CDR3: CASSQEVRTRGGAAGNTIYF
DNA: TGTGCCAGCAGCCAAGAAGTCCGCACTAGAGGGGGGGCAGCTGGAAACACCATATATTTT

V: TRBV28
J: TRBJ2-7
D: NA
size: NA
length: 14
CDR3: CASSTRDKGDEQYF
DNA: TGTGCCAGCAGTACCCGGGACAAAGGAGACGAGCAGTACTTC

V: TRBV19
J: TRBJ2-1
D: NA
size: few
length: 15
CDR3: CASSLGAGFTMKQFF
DNA: TGTGCCAGTAGTTTAGGTGCGGGTTTTACAATGAAGCAGTTCTTC

V: TRBV6-5
J: TRBJ2-5
D: TRBD1
size: NA
length: 16
CDR3: CASSYSLGTGTETQYF
DNA: TGTGCCAGCAGTTACTCCCTCGGGACAGGGACGGAGACCCAGTACTTC

V: TRBV28
J: TRBJ2-1
D: TRBD2
size: NA
length: 15
CDR3: CASSFSGGTYNEQFF
DNA: TGTGCCAGCAGCTTTAGCGGGGGGACTTACAATGAGCAGTTCTTC

V: TRBV10-2
J: TRBJ2-7
D: NA
size: NA
length: 14
CDR3: CASSEPGNSYEQYF
DNA: TGCGCCAGCAGTGAGCCGGGGAACTCCTACGAGCAGTACTTC

V: TRBV18
J: TRBJ1-5
D: NA
size: NA
length: 15
CDR3: CASSPPGGINQPQHF
DNA: TGTGCCAGCTCACCACCGGGAGGAATCAATCAGCCCCAGCATTTT

V: TRBV19
J: TRBJ1-5
D: TRBD1
size: NA
length: 20
CDR3: CASSKGGQGRRQSSNQPQHF
DNA: TGTGCCAGTAGTAAGGGGGGACAGGGGCGTAGACAAAGCAGCAATCAGCCCCAGCATTTT

V: TRBV4-3
J: TRBJ2-2
D: TRBD1
size: few
length: 15
CDR3: CASSPDRAGTGELFF
DNA: TGCGCCAGCAGCCCCGACAGGGCGGGCACCGGGGAGCTGTTTTTT

V: TRBV5-1
J: TRBJ1-1
D: TRBD1
size: NA
length: 12
CDR3: CASSSTGDGAFF
DNA: TGCGCCAGCAGCTCTACAGGGGACGGTGCTTTCTTT

V: TRBV29-1
J: TRBJ1-1
D: TRBD1
size: NA
length: 16
CDR3: CSVEKGPGQGATEAFF
DNA: TGCAGCGTTGAAAAGGGCCCGGGACAGGGGGCTACTGAAGCTTTCTTT

V: TRBV6-5
J: TRBJ2-2
D: TRBD1
size: NA
length: 15
CDR3: CASRLRDRVTGELFF
DNA: TGTGCCAGCAGGCTCCGGGACAGGGTCACCGGGGAGCTGTTTTTT

V: TRBV28
J: TRBJ2-1
D: NA
size: NA
length: 14
CDR3: CASSLGQSPGKQFF
DNA: TGTGCCAGCAGTTTAGGACAGTCCCCTGGGAAGCAGTTCTTC

V: TRBV6-5
J: TRBJ1-1
D: TRBD1
size: NA
length: 13
CDR3: CASDRGLYTEAFF
DNA: TGTGCCAGCGACAGGGGCCTTTACACTGAAGCTTTCTTT

V: TRBV10-1
J: TRBJ1-2
D: TRBD1
size: NA
length: 13
CDR3: CASSESTGYGYTF
DNA: TGCGCCAGCAGTGAGTCGACAGGGTATGGCTACACCTTC

V: TRBV4-3
J: TRBJ1-2
D: TRBD1
size: NA
length: 14
CDR3: CASSQDRGNYGYTF
DNA: TGCGCCAGCAGCCAGGACAGGGGGAACTATGGCTACACCTTC

V: TRBV28
J: TRBJ2-1
D: TRBD1
size: NA
length: 17
CDR3: CASSFVQGQGDRGEQFF
DNA: TGTGCCAGCAGTTTTGTTCAAGGACAGGGAGACAGGGGTGAGCAGTTCTTC

V: TRBV5-1
J: TRBJ1-5
D: TRBD1
size: NA
length: 15
CDR3: CASREGAQGNQPQHF
DNA: TGCGCCAGCAGGGAGGGGGCGCAGGGCAATCAGCCCCAGCATTTT

V: TRBV5-1
J: TRBJ1-2
D: TRBD1
size: NA
length: 15
CDR3: CASSLRDSQEGGYTF
DNA: TGCGCCAGCAGCCTAAGGGACAGCCAGGAGGGTGGCTACACCTTC

V: TRBV5-4
J: TRBJ2-5
D: NA
size: NA
length: 15
CDR3: CASSLGPSRQETQYF
DNA: TGTGCCAGCAGCTTGGGACCTTCTAGGCAAGAGACCCAGTACTTC

V: TRBV14
J: TRBJ1-2
D: TRBD1
size: NA
length: 14
CDR3: CASSRDRGGSGYTF
DNA: TGTGCCAGCAGCCGGGACAGGGGCGGGAGTGGCTACACCTTC

V: TRBV10-1
J: TRBJ2-3
D: NA
size: NA
length: 14
CDR3: CASSLDSSTDTQYF
DNA: TGCGCCAGCAGCCTGGACAGTTCCACAGATACGCAGTATTTT

V: TRBV6-4
J: TRBJ1-6
D: NA
size: NA
length: 14
CDR3: CASSASEGTPPLHF
DNA: TGTGCCAGCAGTGCCTCGGAGGGTACGCCACCCCTCCACTTT

V: TRBV10-3
J: TRBJ1-2
D: TRBD1
size: NA
length: 15
CDR3: CAIRQGGLRGYGYTF
DNA: TGTGCCATTAGACAGGGGGGATTGCGTGGCTATGGCTACACCTTC

V: TRBV6-2/TRBV6-3
J: TRBJ2-2
D: TRBD1
size: NA
length: 15
CDR3: CASSQGQGETGELFF
DNA: TGTGCCAGCAGCCAAGGACAGGGTGAGACCGGGGAGCTGTTTTTT

V: TRBV28
J: TRBJ1-6
D: TRBD1
size: NA
length: 13
CDR3: CAANDRGNSPLHF
DNA: TGTGCCGCGAATGACAGGGGAAATTCACCCCTCCACTTT

V: TRBV3-1/TRBV3-2
J: TRBJ1-1
D: TRBD1
size: NA
length: 15
CDR3: CASSLTGGAGTEAFF
DNA: TGTGCCAGCAGCCTGACAGGGGGCGCGGGCACTGAAGCTTTCTTT

V: TRBV6-2/TRBV6-3
J: TRBJ1-2
D: NA
size: NA
length: 13
CDR3: CASSTVRGSRYTF
DNA: TGTGCCAGCAGTACCGTTCGGGGTTCCCGCTACACCTTC

V: TRBV12-3/TRBV12-4
J: TRBJ1-1
D: NA
size: few
length: 13
CDR3: CASTRTGNTEAFF
DNA: TGTGCCAGCACCAGAACAGGGAACACTGAAGCTTTCTTT

V: TRBV10-3
J: TRBJ1-5
D: TRBD1
size: NA
length: 15
CDR3: CAISTGQVEGQPQHF
DNA: TGTGCCATCAGTACGGGACAGGTTGAGGGTCAGCCCCAGCATTTT

V: TRBV7-2
J: TRBJ1-5
D: NA
size: NA
length: 15
CDR3: CASSSFIQGTQPQHF
DNA: TGTGCCAGCAGCTCCTTTATACAGGGTACTCAGCCCCAGCATTTT

V: TRBV7-2
J: TRBJ1-3
D: TRBD1
size: NA
length: 17
CDR3: CASSSRGQGPSWNTIYF
DNA: TGTGCCAGCAGCTCCAGAGGACAGGGGCCCTCATGGAACACCATATATTTT